The 25 T cell receptor beta chains reported below all come from one sample, sequenced in a study of cytomegalovirus exposure and HLA in healthy donors. Profiling relied on immunoSEQ multiplex PCR, and the TCRdb table lists in-frame clones only, not all of them. Here the sample spans over 100,000 clones, over 75% being singletons. The sequenced sample consisted of PBMCs. The origin of the receptors is a woman younger than 35 in good health and CMV-seropositive.

This chain uses TRBV29-1 with TRBJ1-1, with TRBD1 matching 8 bases. Germline V gene sequence: CDR1 SQVTM, CDR2 ANQGSEA. The CDR3 is 16 residues long. V dropped 2 bases and J dropped 5; count of bases not matched to a gene: 13. CDR3 region: CSVEYRVWDRRTEAFF. The DNA of the CDR3 is TGCAGCGTTGAATATCGTGTTTGGGACAGGAGGACTGAAGCTTTCTTT. The full variable domain, rest sourced from reference TRBV29-1 and TRBJ1-1, is SAVISQKPSRDICQRGTSLTIQCQVDSQVTMMFWYRQQPGQSLTLIATANQGSEATYESGFVIDKFPISRPNLTFSTLTVSNMSPEDSSIYLCSVEYRVWDRRTEAFFGQGTRLTVV.

The CDR3 protein is CASSGSDRGSGNTIYF. The CDR3 DNA is TGTGCCAGCAGTGGGTCGGACAGGGGCTCTGGAAACACCATATATTTT. The genes are TRBV2 and TRBJ1-3; TRBD1 matches at 9 bases. V lost 4 bases, J lost 0 bases, and 4 bases stayed unmatched. The germline V gene has CDR1 SNHLY and CDR2 FYNNEI. This CDR3 has 16 amino acids.

The gene calls are TRBV27 and TRBJ1-6; 10 bases fit TRBD1. Germline trimming cut 6 bases from V and 6 bases from J; bases unmatched to any gene: 2. This CDR3 is 14 amino acids long. CDR1 is MNHEY and CDR2 is SMNVEV in the germline V gene (reference sequence). This CDR3 is CASRRTGGNSPLHF. The CDR3 DNA sequence: TGTGCCAGCAGGCGGACAGGGGGTAATTCACCCCTCCACTTT.

V is TRBV5-1 and J is TRBJ1-4, with D possibly matching TRBD1 (5 bases). V lost 0 bases, J lost 6 bases, and 9 bases lay in between. CDR3 length equals 14 residues. The germline gives CDR1 SGHRS, CDR2 YFSETQ. The CDR3 reads CASSLGGGDEKLFF. As DNA, the CDR3 is TGCGCCAGCAGCTTGGGCGGAGGGGATGAAAAACTGTTTTTT.

The V call is TRBV6-5, the J call TRBJ2-3; 7 bases are a match to TRBD1. CDR3 length equals 16 residues. Germline CDR1 and CDR2: MNHEY and SVGAGI. The V gene end was trimmed by 0 bases and the J gene end by 2 bases; junction bases not matched to a gene: 5. CDR3 residues: CASSYSGQLNTDTQYF. The CDR3 region has the DNA TGTGCCAGCAGTTACTCGGGACAGCTGAACACAGATACGCAGTATTTT.

The V and J genes are TRBV6-5 and TRBJ2-1, with 10 bases aligning to TRBD2. Per the germline V gene, CDR1 is MNHEY and CDR2 is SVGAGI. The V segment lost 5 bases and the J segment 8 bases; nucleotides outside the gene matches: 6. The CDR3 consists of 14 residues. CDR3 amino acids: CASSSGRAGDEQFF. The CDR3 DNA reads TGTGCCAGCAGTAGCGGGAGGGCCGGGGATGAGCAGTTCTTC.

The rearrangement links TRBV7-6 to TRBJ1-2; TRBD1 agrees at 8 bases. The CDR3 consists of 15 residues. Germline V CDR1 and CDR2: SGHVS, FNYEAQ. Trimming took 5 bases from V and 4 from J; bases not matched to a gene: 9. CDR3 amino acids: CASSPGQASGYGYTF. The DNA of the CDR3 is TGTGCCAGCAGCCCGGGACAGGCAAGCGGCTATGGCTACACCTTC.

V and J are TRBV7-8 and TRBJ1-2; possible D gene TRBD1, 5 bases. Germline CDR1 and CDR2: SGHVS and FQNEAQ. This CDR3 spans 15 amino acids. Trimming left V 5 bases short and J 1 base short, with 14 bases between. The CDR3 nucleotides read TGTGCCAGCAGCCCACTCGGAGGGGTTAACTATGGCTACACCTTC. This codes for CASSPLGGVNYGYTF.

The V gene is TRBV27, the J gene TRBJ2-7; D is possibly TRBD1 (5 bases). CDR1 and CDR2 from the germline V gene are MNHEY and SMNVEV (reference sequence). The CDR3 is made up of 13 amino acids. V lost 6 bases, J lost 3 bases, and 12 bases lay in between. CDR3 DNA: TGTGCCAGCAGCGCAGGGAACGGCTACGAGCAGTACTTC. This encodes CASSAGNGYEQYF.

The V and J genes are TRBV5-1 and TRBJ1-5; the D gene is possibly TRBD1 (5 bases). Germline CDR1 reads SGHRS; CDR2 reads YFSETQ. V lost 0 bases, J lost 5 bases, and 6 bases lay in between. The CDR3 is made up of 13 amino acids. DNA of the CDR3: TGCGCCAGCAGCTTGGAGGGGTATCAGCCCCAGCATTTT. This gives the protein CASSLEGYQPQHF. The full variable domain, in which reference TRBV5-1 and TRBJ1-5 provide the parts outside the CDR3, is KAGVTQTPRYLIKTRGQQVTLSCSPISGHRSVSWYQQTPGQGLQFLFEYFSETQRNKGNFPGRFSGRQFSNSRSEMNVSTLELGDSALYLCASSLEGYQPQHFGDGTRLSIL.

This rearrangement joins TRBV5-4 to TRBJ1-1; 7 nucleotides align to TRBD1. The germline CDR1 and CDR2 sequences are SGHNT and YYREEE (reference sequence). This CDR3 has 15 residues. J lost 4 bases, V lost 4 bases, and 10 bases had no gene match. CDR3 sequence: CASSPTDREVTEAFF. The CDR3 bases are TGTGCCAGCAGCCCGACCGACAGGGAGGTCACTGAAGCTTTCTTT.

The chain combines TRBV28 with TRBJ1-2; D is possibly TRBD1 (6 bases). The CDR3 loop spans 15 amino acids. Germline CDR1 reads MDHEN; CDR2 reads SYDVKM. Trimming took 1 base from V and 3 from J, leaving 12 bases between them. The CDR3 DNA reads TGTGCCAGCAGTTTATCGGGGGGCGCAGACTATGGCTACACCTTC. Translating it yields CASSLSGGADYGYTF.

V is TRBV11-2 and J is TRBJ2-1; 11 nucleotides align to TRBD2. V gave up 1 base and J gave up 8 bases; unmatched junction bases: 4. CDR1 SGHAT and CDR2 FQNNGV come from the germline V gene. There are 15 residues in the CDR3. The CDR3 loop reads CASSLAFSGRDEQFF. The DNA for the CDR3 is TGTGCCAGCAGCTTAGCGTTTAGCGGGAGGGATGAGCAGTTCTTC.

The chain joins TRBV4-1 to TRBJ1-2; 7 bases are a match to TRBD1. The V gene's germline CDR1 is MGHRA and CDR2 YSYEKL. The CDR3 spans 17 residues. V shed 6 bases, J shed 2 bases, and the junction held 15 bases outside the gene matches. The CDR3 bases are TGCGCCAGCAGGTCTCAAACCGGGACAGTAACAAACTATGGCTACACCTTC. Its translation: CASRSQTGTVTNYGYTF.

This sequence joins TRBV7-2 and TRBJ2-2; D is possibly TRBD1 (6 bases). V lost 6 bases and J lost 1, with 15 bases in between. The CDR3 has 16 amino acids. Germline assignment: CDR1 SGHTA and CDR2 FQGNSA. The DNA of the CDR3 is TGTGCCAGCAGGTCTGGGGGCAGGAAGAACACCGGGGAGCTGTTTTTT. It translates to CASRSGGRKNTGELFF.

This clone is labeled large. V and J are TRBV19 and TRBJ1-2, with D possibly matching TRBD1 (5 bases). Trimming left V 3 bases short and J 4 bases short, with 21 bases between. This CDR3 is built from 17 residues. Germline values: CDR1 LNHDA, CDR2 SQIVND (reference sequence). The CDR3 DNA is TGTGCCAGTAGTATCGCGGGACCCGGGGAAGGCGGCTATGGCTACACCTTC. It is translated as CASSIAGPGEGGYGYTF.

V and J are TRBV2 and TRBJ2-2; 9 positions match TRBD1. V lost 6 bases, J lost 6 bases, and 5 bases stayed unmatched. Germline V CDR1 and CDR2: SNHLY, FYNNEI. The CDR3 is made up of 14 amino acids. The CDR3, as DNA: TGTGCCAGCAGGGAAAGGACAGGGGCCGGGGAGCTGTTTTTT. As protein: CASRERTGAGELFF.

The rearrangement joins TRBV7-9 to TRBJ2-1; 8 positions agree with TRBD2. The CDR3 length is 15 residues. The germline V gene has CDR1 SEHNR and CDR2 FQNEAQ (reference sequence). V dropped 4 bases and J dropped 7; count of bases not matched to a gene: 9. CDR3 nucleotides: TGTGCCAGCAGCTCGGGACTAGGGGTAGGAAATGAGCAGTTCTTC. Protein product: CASSSGLGVGNEQFF. Full variable domain (outside the CDR3, taken from reference TRBV7-9 and TRBJ2-1): DTGVSQNPRHKITKRGQNVTFRCDPISEHNRLYWYRQTLGQGPEFLTYFQNEAQLEKSRLLSDRFSAERPKGSFSTLEIQRTEQGDSAMYLCASSSGLGVGNEQFFGPGTRLTVL.

This chain links TRBV29-1 with TRBJ2-1; TRBD2 aligns across 7 bases. Per the germline V gene, CDR1 is SQVTM and CDR2 is ANQGSEA. The V and J ends lost 7 bases and 0 bases, in that order; junction bases with no gene match: 12. This CDR3 has 16 amino acids. The DNA of the CDR3 is TGCAGCGCTACGGAAGGAGCGGGGAGCTCCTACAATGAGCAGTTCTTC. Amino acid sequence: CSATEGAGSSYNEQFF.

This rearrangement joins TRBV7-2 to TRBJ2-7; TRBD1 aligns across 12 bases. The CDR3 has 15 amino acids. In germline, CDR1 is SGHTA, CDR2 FQGNSA. V gave up 4 bases and J gave up 4 bases; unmatched junction bases: 5. Here the CDR3 DNA reads TGTGCCAGCAGCTCCGGGACAGGGGGCCGGTACGAGCAGTACTTC. The encoded protein is CASSSGTGGRYEQYF.

CDR3 in amino acids: CASSWTGRDEQYF. The DNA of the CDR3 is TGTGCCAGCAGCTGGACAGGGAGGGACGAGCAGTACTTC. The rearrangement uses TRBV5-8 and TRBJ2-7; D may be TRBD1 (8 bases). This CDR3 region has 13 residues. Per the germline V gene, CDR1 is SGHTS and CDR2 is YDEGEE. Trimming removed 3 bases from V and 5 bases from J, with 12 bases in between. The variable domain in full, with the rest retrieved from reference TRBV5-8 and TRBJ2-7, is EAGVTQSPTHLIKTRGQQATLRCSPISGHTSVYWYQQALGLGLQFLLWYDEGEERNRGNFPPRFSGRQFPNYSSELNVNALELEDSALYLCASSWTGRDEQYFGPGTRLTVT.

The chain carries TRBV7-9 and TRBJ2-4, with a tentative D call TRBD1 (5 bases). Germline-derived CDR1 and CDR2 are SEHNR and FQNEAQ (reference sequence). Trimming took 4 bases from V and 1 from J, leaving 14 bases between them. CDR3 length equals 16 residues. This CDR3 reads CASSSNQGKAKNIQYF. The DNA of the CDR3 is TGTGCCAGCAGCTCCAATCAGGGAAAGGCCAAAAACATTCAGTACTTC. Full variable domain (outside the CDR3, taken from reference TRBV7-9 and TRBJ2-4): DTGVSQNPRHKITKRGQNVTFRCDPISEHNRLYWYRQTLGQGPEFLTYFQNEAQLEKSRLLSDRFSAERPKGSFSTLEIQRTEQGDSAMYLCASSSNQGKAKNIQYFGAGTRLSVL.

With regard to this clone: A read error may account for a junction end that differs from germline. The V call is TRBV7-7, the J call TRBJ2-1, with 7 bases that match TRBD2. Germline CDR1 SSHAT, CDR2 FNYEAQ (reference sequence). The CDR3 sequence is 15 residues long. CDR3: CASSLGRGEANEQFF. The CDR3 DNA follows: TGTGCTAGCAGCTTAGGTCGGGGGGAGGCGAATGAGCAGTTCTTC.

The chain uses TRBV7-8 and TRBJ1-2; TRBD1 matches 9 bases. Losses at the gene ends were 4 bases for V and 1 base for J; bases not matched to a gene: 4. In germline, CDR1 is SGHVS, CDR2 FQNEAQ. This CDR3 has 15 amino acids. The CDR3 sequence: CASSSGTGNNYGYTF. As DNA, the CDR3 is TGTGCCAGCAGCTCGGGGACAGGGAATAACTATGGCTACACCTTC. Based on the CDR3 plus reference TRBV7-8 and TRBJ1-2, the full variable domain is GAGVSQSPRYKVAKRGQDVALRCDPISGHVSLFWYQQALGQGPEFLTYFQNEAQLDKSGLPSDRFFAERPEGSVSTLKIQRTQQEDSAVYLCASSSGTGNNYGYTFGSGTRLTVV.

V usage is TRBV19 and J usage is TRBJ1-2, with 9 positions matching TRBD1. With V trimmed by 6 bases and J by 7 bases, 15 bases remained unmatched. This CDR3 has 16 amino acids. CDR1 is LNHDA and CDR2 is SQIVND in the germline V gene (reference sequence). The CDR3 loop reads CASRTEGTGSQRGYTF. CDR3 coding DNA: TGTGCCAGTAGAACAGAAGGGACAGGGTCCCAACGTGGCTACACCTTC.